A selection of T cell receptor beta chains follows, all from one sample in a study of shared clonotypes between healthy human individuals. The data were produced by immunoSEQ multiplex PCR, yet TCRdb's version contains in-frame clones alone and is incomplete. The sample has around 610,000 clones, 95% to 96% seen once. The source material was naive CD8+ T cells sorted from blood. The receptor source for this set is a woman in her twenties or thirties in good health. Each CDR3 is given with its conserved first and last residue. Fields, in order: D gene, clone size, J gene, V gene, CDR3 DNA, CDR3 protein. The D gene is left open where the match is weak. Part of the rows lack a size; the others show once, few, many or a class for expanded clones.

d_gene: TRBD1; abundance: -; j_gene: TRBJ2-7; v_gene: TRBV7-2; CDR3nt: TGTGCCAGCAGCCTCATTACAGGGGACGAGCAGTACTTC; CDR3aa: CASSLITGDEQYF
d_gene: -; abundance: -; j_gene: TRBJ2-7; v_gene: TRBV6-6; CDR3nt: TGTGCCAGCAGGACCCAATCCTACGAGCAGTACTTC; CDR3aa: CASRTQSYEQYF
d_gene: -; abundance: -; j_gene: TRBJ2-1; v_gene: TRBV4-1; CDR3nt: TGCGCCAGCAGCCAAGTCCAGGGAGGCCCCTCCTACAATGAGCAGTTCTTC; CDR3aa: CASSQVQGGPSYNEQFF
d_gene: TRBD1; abundance: -; j_gene: TRBJ2-2; v_gene: TRBV7-9; CDR3nt: TGTGCCAGCAACCCAAAGGCAGGGGGAAGCACCGGGGAGCTGTTTTTT; CDR3aa: CASNPKAGGSTGELFF
d_gene: -; abundance: few; j_gene: TRBJ1-1; v_gene: TRBV20-1; CDR3nt: TGCAGTGCTAGAGCTTACACACTCTTAGACTTT; CDR3aa: CSARAYTLLDF
d_gene: -; abundance: -; j_gene: TRBJ2-7; v_gene: TRBV28; CDR3nt: TGTGCCAGCAGTTTATTAAAGGGGGCGGGAGCCTTCATATCCTACGAGCAGTACTTC; CDR3aa: CASSLLKGAGAFISYEQYF
d_gene: -; abundance: -; j_gene: TRBJ1-2; v_gene: TRBV29-1; CDR3nt: TGCAGCGTTGAAATGGGGACCCCATATGGCTACACCTTC; CDR3aa: CSVEMGTPYGYTF
d_gene: -; abundance: -; j_gene: TRBJ2-3; v_gene: TRBV7-9; CDR3nt: TGTGCCAGCAGCTTCACTCAAGGCACCACAGATACGCAGTATTTT; CDR3aa: CASSFTQGTTDTQYF
d_gene: TRBD1; abundance: -; j_gene: TRBJ1-1; v_gene: TRBV7-9; CDR3nt: TGTGCCAGCAGACAACCGACAGGGATGAACACTGAAGCTTTCTTT; CDR3aa: CASRQPTGMNTEAFF
d_gene: -; abundance: -; j_gene: TRBJ2-7; v_gene: TRBV28; CDR3nt: TGTGCCAGCAAAGAGACCTTAGACCCCTACGAGCAGTACTTC; CDR3aa: CASKETLDPYEQYF
d_gene: TRBD1; abundance: -; j_gene: TRBJ1-4; v_gene: TRBV28; CDR3nt: TGTGCCACTACTCCTTTCACAGGGGGGGAAAAACTGTTTTTT; CDR3aa: CATTPFTGGEKLFF
d_gene: -; abundance: -; j_gene: TRBJ1-1; v_gene: TRBV5-5; CDR3nt: TGTGCCAGCACCCAGTTTTGGGGAAGTACTGAAGCTTTCTTT; CDR3aa: CASTQFWGSTEAFF
d_gene: -; abundance: -; j_gene: TRBJ2-7; v_gene: TRBV13; CDR3nt: TGTGCCAGCAGCTATCAGGCAGGGATCATCGCCTACGAGCAGTACTTC; CDR3aa: CASSYQAGIIAYEQYF
d_gene: -; abundance: -; j_gene: TRBJ1-5; v_gene: TRBV27; CDR3nt: TGTGCCTCTCAAGGGTCCAATCAGCCCCAGCATTTT; CDR3aa: CASQGSNQPQHF
d_gene: -; abundance: -; j_gene: TRBJ1-1; v_gene: TRBV9; CDR3nt: TGTGCCAGCAGCGTAGAGGGGGGGCAGAACACTGAAGCTTTCTTT; CDR3aa: CASSVEGGQNTEAFF
d_gene: TRBD2; abundance: -; j_gene: TRBJ2-7; v_gene: TRBV27; CDR3nt: TGTGCCAGCAGTCCACTAGCGGGGGGTCCCTACGAGCAGTACTTC; CDR3aa: CASSPLAGGPYEQYF
d_gene: -; abundance: -; j_gene: TRBJ2-7; v_gene: TRBV4-1; CDR3nt: TGCGCCAGCAGCCAATCTAGGGACCGGAGCTCCTACGAGCAGTACTTC; CDR3aa: CASSQSRDRSSYEQYF
d_gene: -; abundance: -; j_gene: TRBJ2-1; v_gene: TRBV29-1; CDR3nt: TGCAGCGTTGTAGGAGCGCAGACCTACAATGAGCAGTTCTTC; CDR3aa: CSVVGAQTYNEQFF
d_gene: -; abundance: -; j_gene: TRBJ2-7; v_gene: TRBV28; CDR3nt: TGTGCCAGCAGTAGGTATCAGGGCCCCTTCAGGTACGAGCAGTACTTC; CDR3aa: CASSRYQGPFRYEQYF
d_gene: TRBD1; abundance: -; j_gene: TRBJ1-3; v_gene: TRBV6-5; CDR3nt: TGTGCCAGCAGTTACAACAGGGGGTACACCATATATTTT; CDR3aa: CASSYNRGYTIYF
d_gene: -; abundance: -; j_gene: TRBJ1-2; v_gene: TRBV27; CDR3nt: TGTGCCAGCAGTTTATCGGTTTTGGATTATGGCTACACCTTC; CDR3aa: CASSLSVLDYGYTF
d_gene: TRBD2; abundance: -; j_gene: TRBJ2-7; v_gene: TRBV19; CDR3nt: TGTGCCAGTAGTATGGGACTAGCGGGCCCGGAGCAGTACTTC; CDR3aa: CASSMGLAGPEQYF
d_gene: -; abundance: -; j_gene: TRBJ2-7; v_gene: TRBV27; CDR3nt: TGTGCCAGCAGTCCATATCCGGAGATGGTGGGCTACGAGCAGTACTTC; CDR3aa: CASSPYPEMVGYEQYF
d_gene: TRBD1; abundance: -; j_gene: TRBJ2-6; v_gene: TRBV29-1; CDR3nt: TGCAGCGTTGATTCCTCAGGGACAGGGGGCTCTGGGGCCAACGTCCTGACTTTC; CDR3aa: CSVDSSGTGGSGANVLTF
d_gene: TRBD1; abundance: -; j_gene: TRBJ2-7; v_gene: TRBV11-2; CDR3nt: TGTGCCAGCAGCCTGGACAGGAGCTCCTACGAGCAGTACTTC; CDR3aa: CASSLDRSSYEQYF
d_gene: -; abundance: -; j_gene: TRBJ2-7; v_gene: TRBV7-9; CDR3nt: TGTGCCAGCAGCCCCCGGGGCCGCGAGCAGTACTTC; CDR3aa: CASSPRGREQYF
d_gene: -; abundance: -; j_gene: TRBJ2-7; v_gene: TRBV14; CDR3nt: TGTGCCAGCAGCCCCGGGACAGGGGGGACTAGCGGGTGGACCTACGAGCAGTACTTC; CDR3aa: CASSPGTGGTSGWTYEQYF
d_gene: -; abundance: -; j_gene: TRBJ2-1; v_gene: TRBV5-1; CDR3nt: TGCGCCAGCAGCTTACTAGCTCGGAAAGACAATGAGCAGTTCTTC; CDR3aa: CASSLLARKDNEQFF
d_gene: TRBD1; abundance: -; j_gene: TRBJ1-2; v_gene: TRBV7-9; CDR3nt: TGTGCCAGCAGCCGGGACAGGGATCTAAACTATGGCTACACCTTC; CDR3aa: CASSRDRDLNYGYTF
d_gene: -; abundance: once; j_gene: TRBJ2-5; v_gene: TRBV7-9; CDR3nt: TGTGCCAGCAGCCCCCAGGAGTGGGAGACCCAGTACTTC; CDR3aa: CASSPQEWETQYF
d_gene: -; abundance: -; j_gene: TRBJ2-5; v_gene: TRBV5-6; CDR3nt: TGTGCCAGCAGCTTGTTGCGGGAGACCCAGTACTTC; CDR3aa: CASSLLRETQYF
d_gene: -; abundance: -; j_gene: TRBJ2-5; v_gene: TRBV6-6; CDR3nt: TGTGCCAGCGGTTTGGCAGGGATAGAAGAGACCCAGTACTTC; CDR3aa: CASGLAGIEETQYF
d_gene: TRBD2; abundance: -; j_gene: TRBJ2-1; v_gene: TRBV29-1; CDR3nt: TGCAGCATCTCCCACCTGACTAGCGGGGATTACAATGAGCAGTTCTTC; CDR3aa: CSISHLTSGDYNEQFF
d_gene: -; abundance: -; j_gene: TRBJ1-4; v_gene: TRBV28; CDR3nt: TGTGCCAGTACTACCAATGAAAAACTGTTTTTT; CDR3aa: CASTTNEKLFF
d_gene: TRBD1; abundance: -; j_gene: TRBJ1-2; v_gene: TRBV5-1; CDR3nt: TGCGCCAGCAGCTTACAGGGGGCTGGCTACACCTTC; CDR3aa: CASSLQGAGYTF
d_gene: -; abundance: once; j_gene: TRBJ2-1; v_gene: TRBV5-4; CDR3nt: TGTGCCAGCAGCTTGGGGCTAAATGAGCAGTTCTTC; CDR3aa: CASSLGLNEQFF
d_gene: -; abundance: -; j_gene: TRBJ1-1; v_gene: TRBV7-9; CDR3nt: TGTGCCAGCAGCCATGACCGTGAAGCTTTCTTT; CDR3aa: CASSHDREAFF
d_gene: -; abundance: -; j_gene: TRBJ2-5; v_gene: TRBV28; CDR3nt: TGTGCCAGCAGTTTAGGTATGACGGGGAGTTCGGAAGAGACCCAGTACTTC; CDR3aa: CASSLGMTGSSEETQYF
d_gene: -; abundance: -; j_gene: TRBJ1-1; v_gene: TRBV6-4; CDR3nt: TGTGCCAGCAGTGAGGGGGGGGCAAGTGAAGCTTTCTTT; CDR3aa: CASSEGGASEAFF
d_gene: -; abundance: once; j_gene: TRBJ1-2; v_gene: TRBV7-9; CDR3nt: TGTGCCAGCAGCTCCGACAATACTAACTATGGCTACACCTTC; CDR3aa: CASSSDNTNYGYTF
d_gene: TRBD2; abundance: -; j_gene: TRBJ2-7; v_gene: TRBV7-8; CDR3nt: TGTGCCAGCAGCTTGTTAGCGGGAGTACTCTACGAGCAGTACTTC; CDR3aa: CASSLLAGVLYEQYF
d_gene: -; abundance: -; j_gene: TRBJ1-2; v_gene: TRBV5-5; CDR3nt: TGTGCCAGCAGCTTGATAGGTACACCCGATAGTAACTATGGCTACACCTTC; CDR3aa: CASSLIGTPDSNYGYTF
d_gene: -; abundance: -; j_gene: TRBJ1-4; v_gene: TRBV9; CDR3nt: TGTGCCAGCGCGCCAGAGGCCCGTAATGAAAAACTGTTTTTT; CDR3aa: CASAPEARNEKLFF
d_gene: -; abundance: -; j_gene: TRBJ2-5; v_gene: TRBV19; CDR3nt: TGTGCCAGTAGTATAGTTTATCCCCCGACCGGGGGGACCCAGTACTTC; CDR3aa: CASSIVYPPTGGTQYF
d_gene: TRBD1; abundance: -; j_gene: TRBJ2-2; v_gene: TRBV6-1; CDR3nt: TGTGCCAGCCCAGGGGTGGACAGGGACACCGGGGAGCTGTTTTTT; CDR3aa: CASPGVDRDTGELFF
d_gene: TRBD2; abundance: -; j_gene: TRBJ2-7; v_gene: TRBV27; CDR3nt: TGTGCCGGCATAGCGGGAGGGATTCATTACGAGCAGTACTTC; CDR3aa: CAGIAGGIHYEQYF
d_gene: TRBD1; abundance: -; j_gene: TRBJ1-4; v_gene: TRBV9; CDR3nt: TGTGCCAGCGGCCAGACAGGGGGAGATGAAAAACTGTTTTTT; CDR3aa: CASGQTGGDEKLFF
d_gene: TRBD2; abundance: -; j_gene: TRBJ2-2; v_gene: TRBV27; CDR3nt: TGTGCCAGCACCCGGACTAGCGGGAGATGGGGGAACACCGGGGAGCTGTTTTTT; CDR3aa: CASTRTSGRWGNTGELFF
d_gene: -; abundance: -; j_gene: TRBJ2-7; v_gene: TRBV2; CDR3nt: TGTGCCAGCAGTGAAAAGTCTTTTGGCGAACATTCCTACGAGCAGTACTTC; CDR3aa: CASSEKSFGEHSYEQYF
d_gene: TRBD2; abundance: -; j_gene: TRBJ2-3; v_gene: TRBV7-2; CDR3nt: TGTGCCAGCAGCTCAAGCGGGAGTGTCACAGATACGCAGTATTTT; CDR3aa: CASSSSGSVTDTQYF
d_gene: -; abundance: -; j_gene: TRBJ2-7; v_gene: TRBV10-1; CDR3nt: TGCGCCAGCTCGGCAGTCAGAGGAAGCTACGAGCAGTACTTC; CDR3aa: CASSAVRGSYEQYF
d_gene: -; abundance: -; j_gene: TRBJ2-7; v_gene: TRBV5-4; CDR3nt: TGTGCCAGCAGCTTGGGGACAGCGAGCTACGAGCAGTACTTC; CDR3aa: CASSLGTASYEQYF
d_gene: -; abundance: -; j_gene: TRBJ2-3; v_gene: TRBV29-1; CDR3nt: TGCAGCGTAGCAGGGGCTCGGGGCACAGATACGCAGTATTTT; CDR3aa: CSVAGARGTDTQYF